This T cell receptor (beta chain) was identified during a study of STAT5B mutations in CD4+ large granular lymphocyte leukemia. The CDR3 covers 13 residues. Trimming took 3 bases from V and 1 from J, leaving 6 bases between them. Germline CDR1 SEHNR, CDR2 FQNEAQ (reference sequence). The repertoire was sequenced with immunoSEQ multiplex PCR; TCRdb's copy has only in-frame clones and lacks some. Among about 29,000 clones listed, around 78% were seen once. This rearrangement joins TRBV7-9 to TRBJ1-1; D gene ambiguous. The sample consisted of CD4+ T cells from blood buffy coats. The sequence was obtained from a human donor in good health. CDR3 in amino acids: CASSLVTNTEAFF. Here the CDR3 DNA reads TGTGCCAGCAGCTTGGTTACGAACACTGAAGCTTTCTTT. Supplemented by reference TRBV7-9 and TRBJ1-1, the full variable domain reads DTGVSQNPRHKITKRGQNVTFRCDPISEHNRLYWYRQTLGQGPEFLTYFQNEAQLEKSRLLSDRFSAERPKGSFSTLEIQRTEQGDSAMYLCASSLVTNTEAFFGQGTRLTVV.